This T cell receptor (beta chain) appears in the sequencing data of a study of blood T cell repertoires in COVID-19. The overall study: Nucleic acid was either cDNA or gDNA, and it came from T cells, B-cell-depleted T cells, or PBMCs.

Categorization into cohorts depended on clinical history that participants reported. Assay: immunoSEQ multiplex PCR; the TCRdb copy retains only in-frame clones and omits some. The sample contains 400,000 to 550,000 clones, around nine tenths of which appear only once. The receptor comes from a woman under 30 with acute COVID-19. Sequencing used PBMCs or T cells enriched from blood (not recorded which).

The CDR3, as DNA: TGTGCCAGCTCACCGGGACAGGGCTGGAGAAACACCATATATTTT. Protein: CASSPGQGWRNTIYF. This sequence joins TRBV18 and TRBJ1-3, with 9 bases identical to TRBD1. The CDR3 runs 15 residues. From germline, CDR1 is KGHSH and CDR2 LQKENI. V was clipped by 3 bases and J by 5 bases; unmatched bases: 5.